One and the same sample provided the 9 T cell receptor beta chains below, sequenced in a study of response to subunit inactivated influenza vaccine. TCRdb reanalysed the RT-PCR reads using MiXCR and keeps one entry per CDR3 protein. The data show about 800,000 distinct CDR3 sequences, over 20% seen once. This sample comprised PBMCs from blood, obtained 5 days after vaccination. These receptors all stem from a man over 45 who received an inactivated influenza vaccine.

V gene TRBV9 combines with J gene TRBJ2-2; no reliable D call. Germline CDR1 SGDLS, CDR2 YYNGEE. The germline V and J ends were trimmed by 0 bases and 1 base, with 4 bases remaining between them. This CDR3 is built from 14 residues. The CDR3 DNA reads as TGTGCCAGCAGCGTAGAGGTGAACACCGGGGAGCTGTTTTTT. Residues: CASSVEVNTGELFF.

The chain uses TRBV19 and TRBJ2-7, with a possible D match to TRBD1 (6 bases). Per germline, CDR1 LNHDA and CDR2 SQIVND (reference sequence). This CDR3 spans 16 amino acids. Trimming shortened V by 4 bases and J by 3 bases, and 19 bases separated the two germline ends. The CDR3 loop is CASSTSGTKTRYEQYF. Written as DNA, the CDR3 is TGTGCCAGTAGTACGTCCGGGACAAAGACTCGCTACGAGCAGTACTTC. Supplemented by reference TRBV19 and TRBJ2-7, the full variable domain reads DGGITQSPKYLFRKEGQNVTLSCEQNLNHDAMYWYRQDPGQGLRLIYYSQIVNDFQKGDIAEGYSVSREKKESFPLTVTSAQKNPTAFYLCASSTSGTKTRYEQYFGPGTRLTVT.

The chain carries TRBV12-3 or TRBV12-4 and TRBJ2-3; perhaps TRBD1 as D (5 bases). With 4 bases removed from V and 7 bases from J, the gap between germline ends came to 18 bases. CDR3 size: 15 residues. CDR3 coding DNA: TGTGCCAGCAGTTCAAGGGGCATTGGGATGAATACGCAGTATTTT. Its protein product is CASSSRGIGMNTQYF.

The CDR3 spells CASSQTLQGPDTQYF. Written as DNA, the CDR3 is TGTGCCAGCAGCCAAACTCTTCAGGGTCCAGATACGCAGTATTTT. V is TRBV4-2 and J is TRBJ2-3, with D perhaps TRBD1 (5 bases). The V end lost 2 bases, the J end lost 4 bases, and 13 bases lay between the germline ends. The CDR3 has 15 residues. Germline CDR1 reads LGHNA; CDR2 reads YNFKEQ.

The table lists this clonotype with many counts. V is TRBV5-1 and J is TRBJ1-6; unclear D gene. Germline V lookup: CDR1 SGHRS, CDR2 YFSETQ. This CDR3 has 13 residues. The V and J ends lost 1 base and 7 bases respectively, with 6 bases between them. The CDR3 sequence: CASSLRINSPLHF. Written as DNA, the CDR3 is TGCGCCAGCAGCTTGAGGATCAATTCACCCCTCCACTTT.

This clonotype has only a few counts. The chain links TRBV7-2 to TRBJ2-7, with D possibly matching TRBD1 (5 bases). CDR3 length: 13 residues. Germline assignment: CDR1 SGHTA and CDR2 FQGNSA. V lost 0 bases, J lost 7 bases, and 10 bases lay in between. The CDR3 sequence is CASSLAMAGEQYF. As DNA, the CDR3 is TGTGCCAGCAGCTTAGCGATGGCAGGGGAGCAGTACTTC.

DNA for the CDR3: TGTGCCATCAGTGAGGCTGGTAGCGGGGATACTCGGGAGACCCAGTACTTC. Its translation: CAISEAGSGDTRETQYF. The chain carries TRBV10-3 and TRBJ2-5; the match to TRBD2 covers 8 bases. This CDR3 contains 17 residues. Germline V gives CDR1 ENHRY, CDR2 SYGVKD. After removal of 2 bases from V and 5 bases from J, the junction contained 13 bases not matched to a gene.

The chain uses TRBV20-1 and TRBJ2-5; 9 positions match TRBD1. Germline V gene lookup returns CDR1 DFQATT and CDR2 SNEGSKA (reference sequence). Losses at the gene ends were 6 bases for V and 5 bases for J; bases not matched to a gene: 13. The CDR3 spans 15 residues. The DNA for the CDR3 is TGCAGTGCGCTCCCCGGGACAGGGCCCCGGGAGACCCAGTACTTC. Translated, it gives CSALPGTGPRETQYF.

This clonotype was detected a few times. The CDR3 DNA reads TGTGCCAGCAGCTTGGGGGGAAGACAGGGCCAAGAGACCCAGTACTTC. Its protein product is CASSLGGRQGQETQYF. V gene TRBV5-6 combines with J gene TRBJ2-5, with TRBD1 matching 7 bases. This CDR3 spans 16 amino acids. CDR1 and CDR2 from the germline V gene are SGHDT and YYEEEE. The V gene end was trimmed by 0 bases and the J gene end by 1 base; junction bases not matched to a gene: 6.